Listed below are T cell receptor beta chains from one sample, sequenced in a study of blood T cell repertoires in COVID-19. Profiled with immunoSEQ multiplex PCR; TCRdb holds only in-frame clones, not every one. The sample has 50,000 to 75,000 clones, more than 70% seen once; the top ten hold about 6.3%. Sequenced input: peripheral blood. The receptors derive from a man aged 60 to 75 with acute or convalescent COVID-19. The CDR3 runs from the conserved cysteine through the conserved F or W. D genes are given only for firm matches. Where a row states a size, it is once, few, many or the class of an expanded clone; other rows omit it.

TRBJ2-3 | TRBD1 | TRBV30 | once | TGTGCCTGGAGTGTAGGACCAGGGCAGGGGGGCACAGATACGCAGTATTTT | CAWSVGPGQGGTDTQYF
TRBJ1-1 | . | TRBV5-1 | . | TGCGCCAGCAATGGGGCACCGAACCTGAACACTGAAGCTTTCTTT | CASNGAPNLNTEAFF
TRBJ1-2 | . | TRBV6-1 | once | TGTGCCAGCAGTGAAGTAGGGGAGGGAGGCTACACCTTC | CASSEVGEGGYTF
TRBJ1-1 | . | TRBV3-1/TRBV3-2 | . | TGTGCCAGCAGCCAAGTCGGGGGGGACACTGAAGCTTTCTTT | CASSQVGGDTEAFF
TRBJ1-2 | . | TRBV19 | . | TGTGCCAGTAAATGGGCAGACTATGGCTACACCTTC | CASKWADYGYTF
TRBJ2-2 | TRBD1 | TRBV5-5 | . | TGTGCCAGCAGCACCAGACAGGGGGCAATCGGCACCGGGGAGCTGTTTTTT | CASSTRQGAIGTGELFF
TRBJ1-1 | . | TRBV18 | . | TGTGCCAGCTCGCCCGGGACTCCTGAAGCTTTCTTT | CASSPGTPEAFF
TRBJ2-1 | TRBD2 | TRBV19 | once | TGTGCCAGTAGTAAAACGGGGGGGGGACCGTACAATGAGCAGTTCTTC | CASSKTGGGPYNEQFF
TRBJ1-4 | . | TRBV18 | . | TGTGCCAGCTCACGGGGAGGAGTCCAGAATGAAAAACTGTTTTTT | CASSRGGVQNEKLFF
TRBJ2-5 | . | TRBV18 | . | TGTGCCAGCTCAGCGGGCGTCCAAGAGACCCAGTACTTC | CASSAGVQETQYF
TRBJ2-3 | . | TRBV21-1 | . | TGTGCCAGCAGCAGTGGGGGGGCCGCCCCAGATACGCAGTATTTT | CASSSGGAAPDTQYF